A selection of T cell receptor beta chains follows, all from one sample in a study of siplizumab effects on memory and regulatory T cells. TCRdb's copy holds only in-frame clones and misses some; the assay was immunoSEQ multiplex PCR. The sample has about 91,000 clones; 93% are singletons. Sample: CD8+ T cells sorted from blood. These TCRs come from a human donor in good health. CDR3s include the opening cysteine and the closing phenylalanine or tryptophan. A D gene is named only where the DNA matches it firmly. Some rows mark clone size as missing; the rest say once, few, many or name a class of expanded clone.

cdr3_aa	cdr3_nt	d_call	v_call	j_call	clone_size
CASSYAQGIASYEQYF	TGTGCCAGCAGTTACGCCCAGGGGATTGCCTCCTACGAGCAGTACTTC	.	TRBV6-5	TRBJ2-7	.
CASSPLEQGALDTQYF	TGTGCCAGCAGCCCCCTGGAGCAGGGGGCTCTGGATACGCAGTATTTT	TRBD1	TRBV7-6	TRBJ2-3	.
CASSHRDRDRETQYF	TGTGCCAGCAGCCACCGGGACAGGGATCGAGAGACCCAGTACTTC	TRBD1	TRBV7-9	TRBJ2-5	.
CASSVGGGNQPQHF	TGTGCCAGCAGCGTAGGGGGGGGCAATCAGCCCCAGCATTTT	.	TRBV9	TRBJ1-5	few
CAIGGNQGYEQYF	TGTGCCATCGGGGGGAATCAGGGGTACGAGCAGTACTTC	.	TRBV10-3	TRBJ2-7	few
CASRFGNTIYF	TGTGCCAGCAGATTCGGAAACACCATATATTTT	.	TRBV6-1	TRBJ1-3	.
CASSSTPLAGASTDTQYF	TGTGCCAGCAGCTCCACCCCACTTGCGGGAGCTAGCACAGATACGCAGTATTTT	TRBD2	TRBV7-8	TRBJ2-3	.
CASEGRNTEAFF	TGTGCCAGCGAGGGCAGGAACACTGAAGCTTTCTTT	.	TRBV2	TRBJ1-1	.
CASTTTDTQYF	TGTGCCAGCACCACCACAGATACGCAGTATTTT	.	TRBV7-8	TRBJ2-3	few
CASSPPRADTQYF	TGCGCCAGCAGCCCGCCGAGGGCAGATACGCAGTATTTT	.	TRBV5-1	TRBJ2-3	.
CASSPPVGGHNEQFF	TGTGCCAGCAGCCCCCCAGTGGGAGGCCACAATGAGCAGTTCTTC	.	TRBV7-9	TRBJ2-1	.
CASSVLQGVNTEAFF	TGTGCCAGCAGCGTATTACAGGGGGTGAACACTGAAGCTTTCTTT	TRBD1	TRBV9	TRBJ1-1	.
CASSDSETSTRDEQFF	TGTGCCAGCAGTGACTCGGAGACTAGCACTAGGGACGAGCAGTTCTTC	TRBD2	TRBV6-4	TRBJ2-1	once
CASSLMGGGEQFF	TGTGCCAGCAGTTTAATGGGGGGCGGTGAGCAGTTCTTC	.	TRBV27	TRBJ2-1	.
CASSRGQSRTDTQYF	TGCGCCAGCAGCCGGGGACAATCGAGGACAGATACGCAGTATTTT	.	TRBV4-1	TRBJ2-3	once
CASSQGGSVRLNNEQFF	TGCGCCAGCAGCCAAGGGGGGTCGGTCCGACTGAACAATGAGCAGTTCTTC	.	TRBV4-3	TRBJ2-1	.